One and the same sample provided the 14 T cell receptor beta chains below, sequenced in a study of blood T cell repertoires in COVID-19. Only in-frame clones appear in the TCRdb table, and some are missing; sequencing was by immunoSEQ multiplex PCR. The sample includes about 83,000 clones, roughly 84% of them seen just once. Source material: peripheral blood. Source of these receptors: an elderly woman in a cohort sampled during active or convalescent COVID-19.

The chain uses TRBV9 and TRBJ2-7, with 7 bases matching TRBD2. V dropped 4 bases and J dropped 4; count of bases not matched to a gene: 20. Germline CDR1 and CDR2: SGDLS and YYNGEE. The CDR3 has 18 residues. The CDR3 DNA reads as TGTGCCAGCAGCTCAGAGGACCATGGTAGCGGGCGTCGGTACGAGCAGTACGTC. Translating it yields CASSSEDHGSGRRYEQYV.

The CDR3 protein is CASSIMGGWTEKLFF. The CDR3, as DNA: TGTGCCAGTAGTATCATGGGAGGGTGGACTGAAAAACTGTTTTTT. The gene calls are TRBV19 and TRBJ1-4; D is uncertain. The germline gives CDR1 LNHDA, CDR2 SQIVND (reference sequence). The CDR3 runs to 15 residues. Trimming left V 3 bases short and J 7 bases short, with 15 bases between.

Only a few counts were recorded for this clone. V gene TRBV3-1 (or the pseudogene TRBV3-2) combines with J gene TRBJ1-1, with unresolved D. V shed 1 base and J shed 6 bases, with 6 bases lying between them. Per the germline V gene, CDR1 is LGHDT and CDR2 is YNNKEL (reference sequence). This CDR3 contains 12 residues. CDR3 nucleotide sequence: TGTGCCAGCAGCCAAGGGGCACCTGAAGCTTTCTTT. It specifies CASSQGAPEAFF.

This chain joins TRBV5-4 and TRBJ1-2; 10 nucleotides match TRBD1. This CDR3 has 14 amino acids. Trimming at V came to 0 bases and at J to 12 bases, leaving 8 bases not matched to a gene. The germline V gene encodes CDR1 SGHNT and CDR2 YYREEE (reference sequence). CDR3 loop: CASSLGAGTGEDTF. Here the CDR3 DNA reads TGTGCCAGCAGCTTGGGAGCGGGGACAGGGGAGGACACCTTC.

The rearrangement links TRBV6-5 to TRBJ2-3, with D possibly TRBD2 on 6 matching bases. CDR1 is MNHEY and CDR2 is SVGAGI in the germline V gene. The CDR3 has 14 residues. Trimming cost V 8 bases and J 2 bases, with 14 bases left between them. Here the CDR3 reads CASSGGSNTDTQYF. The CDR3 DNA sequence: TGTGCCAGCTCCGGAGGGTCTAACACAGATACGCAGTATTTT.

The chain joins TRBV6-5 to TRBJ1-2; D is undetermined. CDR3 length equals 13 residues. Germline V CDR1 and CDR2: MNHEY, SVGAGI. V lost 0 bases and J lost 8, with 10 bases in between. The CDR3 sequence: CASSYSSALGYTF. In DNA form, the CDR3 reads TGTGCCAGCAGTTACTCGTCCGCGCTGGGCTACACCTTC.

The rearrangement links TRBV11-2 to TRBJ2-1; tentatively, D is TRBD2 (5 bases). Germline values: CDR1 SGHAT, CDR2 FQNNGV. The CDR3 covers 17 residues. V was cut by 3 bases and J by 4 bases, with 19 bases left in between. CDR3 coding DNA: TGTGCCAGCAGCTTGGACTCTCCCTTGACTGGATACAATGAGCAGTTCTTC. Residues: CASSLDSPLTGYNEQFF.

The V and J genes are TRBV2 and TRBJ2-5; no definite D call. The CDR3 runs 13 residues. The germline CDR1 and CDR2 sequences are SNHLY and FYNNEI. The V end lost 10 bases, the J end lost 2 bases, and 14 bases lay between the germline ends. The CDR3 DNA sequence: TGTGCCATACTGGAGCCAATACAAGAGACCCAGTACTTC. This codes for CAILEPIQETQYF.

The CDR3 bases are TGTGCCAGCAGTCCCAAAGTACTCGGACTAGCGGCAACAGATACGCAGTATTTT. It translates to CASSPKVLGLAATDTQYF. The chain couples TRBV27 to TRBJ2-3; TRBD2 matches at 10 bases. Germline lookup yields CDR1 MNHEY and CDR2 SMNVEV (reference sequence). Trimming removed 5 bases from V and 3 bases from J; junction bases left unmatched: 14. CDR3 size: 18 residues.

This chain connects TRBV11-2 to TRBJ2-7; perhaps TRBD1 as D (5 bases). CDR1 and CDR2 (germline): SGHAT, FQNNGV. Trimming took off 0 bases at V and 2 bases at J, with 8 bases between the two ends. The CDR3 is 14 residues long. CDR3 protein: CASSLDWTTYEQYV. The CDR3 coding sequence is TGTGCCAGCAGCTTAGATTGGACAACCTACGAGCAGTACGTC.

This clone was seen just once. The chain recombines TRBV5-1 with TRBJ2-3, with D unclear. Trimming cost V 4 bases and J 2 bases, with 11 bases left between them. The CDR3 is 14 amino acids. Per the germline V gene, CDR1 is SGHRS and CDR2 is YFSETQ. CDR3 protein: CASSERKNTDTQYF. In DNA form, the CDR3 reads TGCGCCAGCAGCGAGAGGAAGAACACAGATACGCAGTATTTT.

The rearrangement joins TRBV4-2 to TRBJ2-3; TRBD1 aligns across 7 bases. The CDR3 spans 13 residues. Germline lookup yields CDR1 LGHNA and CDR2 YNFKEQ. The ends lost 5 bases at V and 5 bases at J; junction bases unmatched: 4. CDR3 region: CASSEGTVDTQYF. The CDR3, as DNA: TGTGCCAGCAGCGAAGGGACAGTAGATACGCAGTATTTT.

V and J are TRBV28 and TRBJ2-1; D might be TRBD2 (5 bases). V gave up 6 bases and J gave up 10 bases, with 16 bases separating them. Germline V lookup: CDR1 MDHEN, CDR2 SYDVKM. The CDR3 sequence is 13 residues long. CDR3 loop: CASRQDPGIEQFF. The CDR3 coding sequence is TGTGCCAGCAGGCAGGACCCCGGGATAGAGCAGTTCTTC.

The chain is built from TRBV5-1 and TRBJ1-2; D not certain. The CDR3 sequence is 16 residues long. Germline V lookup: CDR1 SGHRS, CDR2 YFSETQ. Trimming removed 4 bases from V and 5 bases from J, with 21 bases in between. CDR3 sequence reads: CASSEAGGLKEYGYTF. In DNA form, the CDR3 reads TGCGCCAGCAGCGAGGCGGGAGGGTTAAAGGAGTATGGCTACACCTTC.